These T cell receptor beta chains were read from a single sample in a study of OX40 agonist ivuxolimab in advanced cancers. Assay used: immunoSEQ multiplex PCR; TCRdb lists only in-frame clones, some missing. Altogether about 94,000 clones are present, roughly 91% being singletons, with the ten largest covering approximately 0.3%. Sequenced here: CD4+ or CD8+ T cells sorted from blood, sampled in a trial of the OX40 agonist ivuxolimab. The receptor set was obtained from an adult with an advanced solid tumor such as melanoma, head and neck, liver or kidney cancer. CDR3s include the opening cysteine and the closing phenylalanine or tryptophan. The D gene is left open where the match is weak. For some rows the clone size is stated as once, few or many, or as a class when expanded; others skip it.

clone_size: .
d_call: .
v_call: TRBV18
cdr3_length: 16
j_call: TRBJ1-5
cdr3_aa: CASSPQGGGLNQPQHF
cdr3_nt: TGTGCCAGCTCACCGCAGGGCGGAGGCCTCAATCAGCCCCAGCATTTT

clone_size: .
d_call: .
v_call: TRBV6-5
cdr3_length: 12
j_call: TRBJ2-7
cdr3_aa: CASRLQGGEQYF
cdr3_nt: TGTGCCAGCAGGCTACAGGGCGGCGAGCAGTACTTC

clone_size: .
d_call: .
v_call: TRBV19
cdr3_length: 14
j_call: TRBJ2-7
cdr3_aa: CASARDPGAYEQYF
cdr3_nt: TGTGCCAGCGCCCGGGACCCTGGGGCCTACGAGCAGTACTTC

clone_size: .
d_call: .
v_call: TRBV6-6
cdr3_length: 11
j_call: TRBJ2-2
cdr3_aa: CASGTGGELFF
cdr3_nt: TGTGCCAGCGGAACGGGCGGGGAGCTGTTTTTT

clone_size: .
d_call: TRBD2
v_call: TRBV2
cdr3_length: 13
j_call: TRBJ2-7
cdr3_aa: CASSAGGRGEQYF
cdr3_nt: TGTGCCAGCAGTGCGGGGGGGCGGGGCGAGCAGTACTTC

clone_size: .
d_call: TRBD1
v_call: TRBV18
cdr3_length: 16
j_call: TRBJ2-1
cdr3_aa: CASSPPGTGLYNEQFF
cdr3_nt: TGTGCCAGCTCACCACCGGGGACAGGGCTCTACAATGAGCAGTTCTTC

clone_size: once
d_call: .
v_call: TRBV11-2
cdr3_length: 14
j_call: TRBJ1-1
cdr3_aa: CASSVGQGRGKAFF
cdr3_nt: TGTGCCAGCAGCGTAGGTCAGGGGCGGGGTAAAGCTTTCTTT

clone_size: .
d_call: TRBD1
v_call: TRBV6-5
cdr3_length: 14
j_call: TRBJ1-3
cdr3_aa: CASSYRDRENTIYF
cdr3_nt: TGTGCCAGCAGTTACCGGGACAGGGAAAACACCATATATTTT

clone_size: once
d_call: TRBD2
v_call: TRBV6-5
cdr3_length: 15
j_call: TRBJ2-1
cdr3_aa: CASSPSGGSYNEQFF
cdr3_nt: TGTGCCAGCAGTCCTAGCGGGGGGTCCTACAATGAGCAGTTCTTC

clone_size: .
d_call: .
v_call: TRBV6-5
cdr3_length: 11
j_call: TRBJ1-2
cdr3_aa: CASRQGYGYTF
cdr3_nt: TGTGCCAGCAGACAGGGCTATGGCTACACCTTC

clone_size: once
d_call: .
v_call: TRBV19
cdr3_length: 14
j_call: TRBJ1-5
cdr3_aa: CASTAGFLSQPQHF
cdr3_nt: TGTGCCAGTACCGCGGGATTTTTGTCTCAGCCCCAGCATTTT

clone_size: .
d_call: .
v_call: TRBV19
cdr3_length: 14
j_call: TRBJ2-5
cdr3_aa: CASSSPTSQETQYF
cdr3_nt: TGTGCCAGTAGTTCTCCTACGTCCCAAGAGACCCAGTACTTC

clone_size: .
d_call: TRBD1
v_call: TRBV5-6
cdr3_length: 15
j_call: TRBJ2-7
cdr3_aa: CASSGAVDRDHEQYF
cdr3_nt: TGTGCCAGCAGCGGGGCGGTGGACAGGGACCACGAGCAGTACTTC

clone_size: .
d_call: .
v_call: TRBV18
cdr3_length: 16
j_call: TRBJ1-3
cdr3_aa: CASSPPSARWGNTIYF
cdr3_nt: TGTGCCAGCTCACCACCGTCTGCACGGTGGGGAAACACCATATATTTT

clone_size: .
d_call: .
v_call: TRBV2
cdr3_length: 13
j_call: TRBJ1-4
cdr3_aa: CASSGGTGEKLFF
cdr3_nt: TGTGCCAGCAGTGGGGGTACAGGTGAAAAACTGTTTTTT

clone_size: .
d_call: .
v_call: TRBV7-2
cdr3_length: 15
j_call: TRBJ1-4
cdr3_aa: CASSPRAGDNEKLFF
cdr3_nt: TGTGCCAGCAGCCCAAGGGCAGGGGACAATGAAAAACTGTTTTTT

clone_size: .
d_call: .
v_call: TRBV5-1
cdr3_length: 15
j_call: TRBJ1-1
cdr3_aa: CASSLSPQRITEAFF
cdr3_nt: TGCGCCAGCAGCTTGAGTCCACAACGGATTACTGAAGCTTTCTTT

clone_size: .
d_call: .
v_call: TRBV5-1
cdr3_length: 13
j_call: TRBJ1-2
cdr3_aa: CASSLDGNYGYTF
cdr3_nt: TGCGCCAGCAGCTTGGACGGTAACTATGGCTACACCTTC

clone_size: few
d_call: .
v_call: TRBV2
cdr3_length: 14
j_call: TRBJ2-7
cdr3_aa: CASSEELGGYEQYF
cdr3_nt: TGTGCCAGCAGTGAAGAGCTTGGGGGCTACGAGCAGTACTTC

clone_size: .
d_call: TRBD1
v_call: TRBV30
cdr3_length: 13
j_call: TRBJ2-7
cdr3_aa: CAWSRQGAAEQYF
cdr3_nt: TGTGCCTGGAGTAGACAGGGAGCCGCCGAGCAGTACTTC

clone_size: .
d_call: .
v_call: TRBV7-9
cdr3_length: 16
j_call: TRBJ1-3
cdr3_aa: CASSFFVPLSGNTIYF
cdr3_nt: TGTGCCAGCAGTTTTTTCGTCCCGCTTTCTGGAAACACCATATATTTT

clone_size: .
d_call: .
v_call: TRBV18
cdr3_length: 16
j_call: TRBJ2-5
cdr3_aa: CASSPDRILYQETQYF
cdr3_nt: TGTGCCAGCTCACCAGACAGAATACTGTACCAAGAGACCCAGTACTTC